This is a list of T cell receptor beta chains from one sample in a study of T cells in Graves' hyperthyroidism and ophthalmopathy. TCRdb analysed the multiplex PCR reads with MiXCR anew, one entry per CDR3 protein. The table includes fewer than 450,000 distinct CDR3 sequences, approximately 17% detected once. The sample comprised blood. Receptors were obtained from a woman aged 30 to 39 with Graves' hyperthyroidism that later progressed to Graves' ophthalmopathy. The CDR3 runs from the conserved cysteine through the conserved F or W. Clone size, where shown, is once, few, many, or a class for clones that have expanded.

v_call clone_size cdr3_aa
TRBV18 - CASSPEIIYNEQFF
TRBV2 many CASSEAGSGNTIYF
TRBV10-3 many CAISEVDEQYF
TRBV30 - CAWCHVVGPYNEQFF
TRBV6-1 few CASSAGQGDTEAFF
TRBV7-8 - CASSLGWMKGGNQPQHF
TRBV9 - CASSPRGSGIDEQFF
TRBV2 - CASSETYRTDTQYF
TRBV28 few CASNPRGGGTDTQYF
TRBV7-2 - CASSFVGGYSYNEQFF
TRBV20-1 many CSARRRTSNNEQFF
TRBV28 many CASSLGNVGVGGYTF
TRBV7-9 few CASGQLTSYEQYF
TRBV28 many CASSLTGSYTF
TRBV2 few CASSAQGYYGYTF
TRBV2 many CASSDRVGQPQHF
TRBV20-1 - CSARRLADMYEQYF
TRBV12-3/TRBV12-4 few CASRVENNEQFF
TRBV6-1 - CASSEYGTGYNEQFF
TRBV2 many CASSGPRGNQPQHF
TRBV28 many CASHSAGGSYEQYF
TRBV27 - CASSLSSLASPEQYF
TRBV19 - CAITHRAEGYTF
TRBV18 many CASSPSGTLRETQYF
TRBV25-1 many CASSVSPAYEQYF
TRBV6-1 many CASSDLAGGAYEQYF
TRBV24-1 many CATSDLDRGGSYGYTF
TRBV5-4 few CASSTPGRVTYEQYF
TRBV20-1 - CSARNVGEETQYF
TRBV20-1 - CSARLQSYYGYTF
TRBV12-3/TRBV12-4 - CASSFSDLGAAYSNQPQHF
TRBV25-1 - CASSEIWGDGANVLTF
TRBV5-1 many CASSLTGGVTGELFF
TRBV29-1 many CSVEQPTGMNTEAFF
TRBV2 - CATRDSLNQPQHF
TRBV25-1 few CASNLARDGADTQYF
TRBV5-1 few CASSLVAPNTEAFF
TRBV5-1 - CASSLGLINSPLHF
TRBV12-3/TRBV12-4 few CASSPGAGYEQYF
TRBV28 many CASSLVGTGVNWGYTF
TRBV20-1 many CSAPQTYGYTF
TRBV2 many CATRIDRRGEKLFF
TRBV2 many CASHTPMNTEAFF
TRBV7-9 many CASSLSVRGGTEAFF
TRBV3-1 many CASSQDPQGRDTQYF
TRBV3-1 few CASSQGLGHYEQYF
TRBV5-6 - CASSPLGTARQETQYF
TRBV11-1 - CASSLVAGVNEQFF
TRBV4-1 - CASSQVHGGYYNEQFF
TRBV27 many CASSPEAGTGQETQYF
TRBV12-3/TRBV12-4 many CASSSSSGGAGEQFF
TRBV3-1 many CASSPGFYGYTF
TRBV2 - CASRQTANTEAFF
TRBV7-8 many CASSKLAGGPGETQYF
TRBV2 many CASSELEGTGGYTF
TRBV27 - CASRASGSDEQFF
TRBV28 many CASRLSRDQAFF
TRBV10-3 - CAISMTGVLDEQFF
TRBV18 once CASEDGGGEQFF
TRBV3-1 few CASSQDEGYGYTF